This T cell receptor beta chain came from a study of T-cell memory formation after mild COVID-19. About the study: Across donors, TCR clusters were largely donor specific. Study conclusions and caveats: Later expanders leaned CD4+, whereas day 15 to 85 contracting clones were balanced CD4/CD8. Cross-reactive memory apparently joined, as some responding clones appeared in pre-infection memory.

This clonotype was picked up many times. The target antigen is unknown. The germline V gene has CDR1 MNHEY and CDR2 SVGAGI. With 4 bases clipped from V and 0 bases from J, the junction kept 3 bases outside the gene matches. This CDR3 region has 15 residues. Employing constant-segment primers, 5'RACE generated TCR alpha and TCR beta cDNA libraries bearing sample barcodes and UMIs. TCRdb reprocessed the 5' RACE reads via MiXCR and lists one record per CDR3 protein. Of some 120,000 distinct CDR3 sequences detected, approximately 5.9% appear once; the ten largest clones hold over 2%. The sample taken for sequencing was PBMCs or a T cell subset sorted from them (not recorded which). This sequence was found in an adult woman who had mild COVID-19 (a few samples of this study predate the infection). Cell type and time point are not known. V is TRBV6-5 and J is TRBJ2-3, with 8 nucleotides matching TRBD2. The CDR3 sequence: CASSLLAASTDTQYF. CDR3 nucleotides: TGTGCCAGCAGTTTACTAGCGGCTAGCACAGATACGCAGTATTTT.